The T cell receptor (beta chain) under discussion was sequenced for a study of blood T cells in healthy people across ages. This clonotype was observed a few times. The antigen remains unidentified. No fewer than 5.5 micrograms of total RNA were isolated from every sample. Findings and caveats of the study: In these data, TCR beta diversity tracked strongly with naive T cell percentage. Both naive CD4+ cell counts and diversity were greater in long-lived donors than in aged donors.

Together with a sample-barcoded 5' primer, a J-beta primer mix was included in a second PCR lasting about 7 to 11 cycles. Using its own MiXCR run on the 5' RACE reads, TCRdb lists one record per CDR3 protein. In the table there are about 580,000 distinct CDR3 sequences, roughly 43% of which are singletons. The sequence was obtained from an older man in good health. Sequenced material: blood.

This CDR3 is CASSQEQGLHEQFF. The CDR3, as DNA: TGCGCCAGCAGCCAAGAACAGGGGTTACATGAGCAGTTCTTC. The V call is TRBV4-3, the J call TRBJ2-1; 7 nucleotides align to TRBD1. The V and J ends lost 0 bases and 8 bases, in that order; junction bases with no gene match: 4. Germline lookup yields CDR1 LGHNA and CDR2 YSLEER. The CDR3 has 14 residues.